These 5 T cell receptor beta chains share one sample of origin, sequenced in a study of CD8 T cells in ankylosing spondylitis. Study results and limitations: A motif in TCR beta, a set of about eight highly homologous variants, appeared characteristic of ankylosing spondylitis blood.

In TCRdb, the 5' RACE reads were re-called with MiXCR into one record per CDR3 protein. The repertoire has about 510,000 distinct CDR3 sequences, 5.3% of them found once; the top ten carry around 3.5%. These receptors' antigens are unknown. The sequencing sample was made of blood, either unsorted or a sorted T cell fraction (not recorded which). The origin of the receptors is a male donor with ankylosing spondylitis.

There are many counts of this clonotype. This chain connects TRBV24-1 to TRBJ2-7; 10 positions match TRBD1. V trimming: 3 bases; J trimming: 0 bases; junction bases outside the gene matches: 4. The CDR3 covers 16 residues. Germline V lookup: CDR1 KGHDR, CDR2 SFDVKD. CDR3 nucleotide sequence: TGTGCCACCAGTGATCCCGGGACAGGGGACTCCTACGAGCAGTACTTC. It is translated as CATSDPGTGDSYEQYF.

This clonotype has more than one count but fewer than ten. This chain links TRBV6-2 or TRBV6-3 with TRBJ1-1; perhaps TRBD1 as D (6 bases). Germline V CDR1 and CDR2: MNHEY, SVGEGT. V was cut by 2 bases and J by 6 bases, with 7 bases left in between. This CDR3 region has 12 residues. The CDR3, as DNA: TGTGCCAGCAGTTACCGGACAGCTGAAGCTTTCTTT. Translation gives CASSYRTAEAFF.

For the CDR3, the DNA is TGTGCCAGCCGAGGGGAGGGGAGCGAGCAGTACTTC. The encoded protein is CASRGEGSEQYF. The V call is TRBV2, the J call TRBJ2-7, with 7 bases matching TRBD2. Germline CDR1 reads SNHLY; CDR2 reads FYNNEI. The ends lost 8 bases at V and 6 bases at J; junction bases unmatched: 7. This CDR3 has 12 amino acids.

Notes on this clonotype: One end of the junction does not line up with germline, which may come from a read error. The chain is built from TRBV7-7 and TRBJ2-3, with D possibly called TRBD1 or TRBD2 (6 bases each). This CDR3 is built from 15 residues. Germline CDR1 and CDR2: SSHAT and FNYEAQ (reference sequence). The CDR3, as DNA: TGTGCTAGCAGCTTACGGGGGCATAGCACAGATACGCAGTATTTT. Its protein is CASSLRGHSTDTQYF.

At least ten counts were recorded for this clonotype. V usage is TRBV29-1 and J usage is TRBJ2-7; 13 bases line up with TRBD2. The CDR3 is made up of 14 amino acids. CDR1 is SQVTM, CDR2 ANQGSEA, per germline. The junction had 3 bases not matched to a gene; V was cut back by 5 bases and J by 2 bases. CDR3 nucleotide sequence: TGCAGCGTTTCCGGACTAGCGGGAGCCTACGAGCAGTACTTC. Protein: CSVSGLAGAYEQYF.